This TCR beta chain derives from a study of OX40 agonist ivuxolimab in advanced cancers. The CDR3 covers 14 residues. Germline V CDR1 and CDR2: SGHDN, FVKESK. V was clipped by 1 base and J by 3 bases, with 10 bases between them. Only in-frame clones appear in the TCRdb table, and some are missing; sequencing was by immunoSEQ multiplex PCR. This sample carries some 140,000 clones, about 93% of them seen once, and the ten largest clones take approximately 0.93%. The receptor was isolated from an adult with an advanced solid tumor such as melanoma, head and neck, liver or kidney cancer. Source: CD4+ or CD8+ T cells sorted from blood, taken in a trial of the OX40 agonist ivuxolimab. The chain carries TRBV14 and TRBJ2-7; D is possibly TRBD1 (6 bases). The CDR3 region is CASSQGGPGYEQYF. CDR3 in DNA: TGTGCCAGCAGCCAAGGGGGGCCGGGCTACGAGCAGTACTTC. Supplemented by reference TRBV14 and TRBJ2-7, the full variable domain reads EAGVTQFPSHSVIEKGQTVTLRCDPISGHDNLYWYRRVMGKEIKFLLHFVKESKQDESGMPNNRFLAERTGGTYSTLKVQPAELEDSGVYFCASSQGGPGYEQYFGPGTRLTVT.